Following are 3 T cell receptor beta chains from one sample sequenced in a study of blood T cells in healthy people across ages. For the second PCR, which ran for roughly 6 to 12 cycles, a sample-barcoded 5' primer and a J-beta primer mix were used. TCRdb fed the 5' RACE reads into MiXCR, producing one record per CDR3 protein. The sample records about a million distinct CDR3 sequences, approximately 38% being singletons. The specimen sequenced was blood. The origin of the receptors is a man in his late teens or twenties in good health.

V is TRBV12-3 or TRBV12-4 and J is TRBJ1-2, with 7 bases lining up with TRBD1. CDR3 length: 15 residues. V lost 6 bases, J lost 4 bases, and 11 bases stayed unmatched. The CDR3 nucleotides are TGTGCCAGCAGCCCAGGGGGTGTCTCTCTCTATGGCTACACCTTC. Protein product: CASSPGGVSLYGYTF.

The chain combines TRBV2 with TRBJ1-2; TRBD1 is a possible D gene (5 bases). V dropped 10 bases and J dropped 4 bases, with 10 bases sitting between them. This CDR3 comprises 11 residues. Germline loops: CDR1 SNHLY, CDR2 FYNNEI. The CDR3 reads CATARGYGYTF. The CDR3 DNA follows: TGTGCCACCGCAAGGGGCTATGGCTACACCTTC.

This clonotype was counted only a few times. CDR3 in amino acids: CSAGGALNTEAFF. The CDR3 coding sequence is TGCAGTGCGGGCGGGGCGTTAAACACTGAAGCTTTCTTT. The chain recombines TRBV20-1 with TRBJ1-1, with D tentatively TRBD1 (5 bases). Germline values: CDR1 DFQATT, CDR2 SNEGSKA (reference sequence). V was cut by 6 bases and J by 2 bases, with 13 bases left in between. The CDR3 runs to 13 residues.